What follows is one T cell receptor (beta chain) and its context. Sequencing used immunoSEQ multiplex PCR; TCRdb keeps in-frame clones, though not all of them. This repertoire shows 150,000 or so clones, approximately 96% found once; its top ten account for about 8.5%. The sample originates from a study of control samples from healthy donors and cancer patients. Material for sequencing was blood. The source is a woman in her forties in good health.

The CDR3 DNA reads as TGTGCCAGCAGCCAGCCGACCGGAGGGGCGGGCTTACCTGAAGCTTTCTTT. This codes for CASSQPTGGAGLPEAFF. This rearrangement joins TRBV3-1 (or the pseudogene TRBV3-2) to TRBJ1-1; D possibly corresponds to TRBD1 (5 bases). The CDR3 length is 17 residues. Germline lookup yields CDR1 LGHDT and CDR2 YNNKEL (reference sequence). V was shortened by 3 bases and J by 6 bases, with 23 bases between the two germline ends.